The rows below give T cell receptor beta chains drawn from one sample of a study of early T cells in non-severe SARS-CoV-2 infection. TCRdb passed the 5' RACE reads through MiXCR, listing each CDR3 protein once. The table lists over 45,000 distinct CDR3 sequences, 5.5% to 6.5% of them singletons, with 4.5% to 5.5% in the top ten. Sample: whole blood. The source of these receptors is an adult who was a healthcare worker with PCR-confirmed SARS-CoV-2 infection or an uninfected control (not recorded which). Both conserved end residues are part of each CDR3. A D gene is named only where the DNA matches it firmly. Size values are once, few and many counts, or a class for expanded clones, and some rows have none.

abundance | j_gene | d_gene | v_gene | CDR3aa | CDR3nt
many | TRBJ1-4 | TRBD1 | TRBV19 | CASSGQGAREKLFF | TGTGCCAGTAGTGGGCAGGGGGCAAGAGAAAAACTGTTTTTT
NA | TRBJ1-1 | TRBD1 | TRBV2 | CASRTRGRSTSVVTEAFF | TGTGCCAGCAGAACCAGGGGGCGCAGTACCTCGGTGGTTACTGAAGCTTTCTTT
few | TRBJ2-1 | TRBD1 | TRBV4-1 | CASREPGQGPNEQFF | TGCGCCAGCAGGGAACCGGGACAGGGACCCAATGAGCAGTTCTTC
many | TRBJ2-5 | NA | TRBV20-1 | CSARKVGSLF | TGCAGTGCCAGGAAAGTAGGGAGTCTATTC
many | TRBJ2-5 | NA | TRBV20-1 | CSARDPAQKRETQYF | TGCAGTGCTAGAGATCCCGCGCAGAAGCGGGAGACCCAGTACTTC
NA | TRBJ1-1 | NA | TRBV14 | CASSQDFPAGEVDTEAFF | TGTGCCAGCAGCCAAGACTTCCCTGCCGGGGAGGTGGACACTGAAGCTTTCTTT
many | TRBJ2-1 | TRBD1 | TRBV7-6 | CASSQTPGQGNNEQFF | TGTGCCAGCAGCCAAACTCCGGGACAGGGAAACAATGAGCAGTTCTTC
many | TRBJ1-5 | TRBD1 | TRBV18 | CASSQRTGWDQPQHF | TGTGCCAGCTCCCAGCGGACAGGGTGGGATCAGCCCCAGCATTTT
many | TRBJ1-1 | TRBD1 | TRBV18 | CASSAQGARTEAFF | TGTGCCAGCTCAGCCCAGGGGGCGAGGACTGAAGCTTTCTTT
few | TRBJ1-1 | NA | TRBV20-1 | CSVSFRGGTEAFF | TGCAGTGTCTCTTTCCGGGGAGGGACTGAAGCTTTCTTT
NA | TRBJ2-6 | NA | TRBV5-1 | CASSLASSGANVLTF | TGCGCCAGCAGCTTGGCAAGCTCTGGGGCCAACGTCCTGACTTTC
few | TRBJ1-1 | TRBD1 | TRBV20-1 | CSARVPGTAKNTEAFF | TGCAGTGCTAGGGTACCCGGGACAGCCAAGAACACTGAAGCTTTCTTT
NA | TRBJ1-6 | NA | TRBV11-2 | CASSLDRSSPLHF | TGTGCCAGCAGCTTAGATCGAAGTTCACCCCTCCACTTT
NA | TRBJ1-5 | NA | TRBV12-3/TRBV12-4 | CASSSRQYNQPQHF | TGTGCCAGCAGTAGTAGACAGTACAATCAGCCCCAGCATTTT
many | TRBJ1-1 | NA | TRBV7-9 | CASSLYEGTEAFF | TGTGCCAGCAGCTTATATGAGGGCACTGAAGCTTTCTTT
many | TRBJ2-7 | NA | TRBV12-3/TRBV12-4 | CASSKTEVSYEQYF | TGTGCCAGCAGCAAAACGGAGGTCTCCTACGAGCAGTACTTC
NA | TRBJ2-1 | NA | TRBV5-4 | CASSLVAEHNEQFF | TGTGCCAGCAGCTTGGTTGCAGAACACAATGAGCAGTTCTTC
many | TRBJ1-2 | NA | TRBV3-1 | CASSQGIGQYYGYTF | TGTGCCAGCAGCCAAGGTATCGGACAGTACTATGGCTACACCTTC
many | TRBJ1-6 | NA | TRBV12-3/TRBV12-4 | CASSLGGSGNSPLHF | TGTGCCAGCAGTTTAGGGGGGTCGGGGAATTCACCCCTCCACTTT
many | TRBJ2-2 | NA | TRBV9 | CASSDSYTGELFF | TGTGCCAGCAGCGACTCCTACACCGGGGAGCTGTTTTTT
NA | TRBJ2-6 | NA | TRBV14 | CASSQDSDGYSGANVLTF | TGTGCCAGCAGCCAAGATTCGGACGGATACTCTGGGGCCAACGTCCTGACTTTC
NA | TRBJ1-1 | NA | TRBV28 | CASTRPGPEAFF | TGTGCCAGCACCCGCCCAGGGCCTGAAGCTTTCTTT
NA | TRBJ2-7 | TRBD1 | TRBV7-9 | CASSLAGKGAIYEQYF | TGTGCCAGCAGCTTAGCGGGAAAGGGGGCAATCTACGAGCAGTACTTC
many | TRBJ2-1 | TRBD2 | TRBV6-2/TRBV6-3 | CASSYQGGGSDEQFF | TGTGCCAGCAGTTACCAGGGCGGGGGGTCTGATGAGCAGTTCTTC
few | TRBJ1-1 | TRBD1 | TRBV27 | CASSSDLLRQGLFTEAFF | TGTGCCAGCAGTTCTGACCTATTACGACAGGGACTTTTCACTGAAGCTTTCTTT
few | TRBJ2-7 | TRBD2 | TRBV5-1 | CASSIGTSGYEQYF | TGCGCCAGCAGCATAGGGACTAGCGGCTACGAGCAGTACTTC
few | TRBJ2-1 | TRBD2 | TRBV9 | CASSEQAGTLGNEQFF | TGTGCCAGCAGCGAGCAAGCGGGGACTCTAGGGAATGAGCAGTTCTTC
many | TRBJ2-4 | TRBD1 | TRBV12-3/TRBV12-4 | CASSVHRGRNIQHF | TGTGCCAGCAGTGTACACAGGGGGCGGAACATTCAGCACTTC
many | TRBJ2-2 | NA | TRBV4-1 | CASSARSGVGGTGELFF | TGCGCCAGCAGCGCCCGGAGCGGGGTAGGGGGAACCGGGGAGCTGTTTTTT
many | TRBJ1-5 | NA | TRBV20-1 | CSAQALWGSNQPQHF | TGCAGTGCCCAAGCCCTCTGGGGGAGCAATCAGCCCCAGCATTTT
NA | TRBJ2-7 | NA | TRBV12-3/TRBV12-4 | CASSTGALGEQYF | TGTGCCAGCAGCACCGGGGCCCTGGGCGAGCAGTACTTC
many | TRBJ2-1 | NA | TRBV30 | CAERTERNEQFF | TGTGCCGAGAGGACAGAACGCAATGAGCAGTTCTTC
many | TRBJ1-2 | NA | TRBV29-1 | CSVQGGRGYGYTF | TGCAGCGTACAAGGGGGGCGCGGCTATGGCTACACCTTC